This T cell receptor (beta chain) was documented in a study of cytomegalovirus exposure and HLA in healthy donors. Study-wide findings and caveats: For most TCR beta V segments, an earlier analysis put the productive rate at about 87% or about 30% of the time.

Donors showed nominal health when sampled, although they likely had unrecorded immune exposures. The CDR3 runs to 19 residues. The junction had 15 bases not matched to a gene; V was cut back by 0 bases and J by 6 bases. Looked up from germline, CDR1 is MGHRA and CDR2 is YSYEKL. The PCR employed 60 Vbeta primers together with 13 Jbeta primers. Method: immunoSEQ multiplex PCR; TCRdb's copy keeps in-frame clones and lacks some. This repertoire shows roughly 150,000 clones, 84% found once; its top ten account for around 2.5%. Turning to this clone: Its target is unknown.

The rearrangement uses TRBV4-1 and TRBJ2-3; 10 bases match TRBD1. The sequencing input was PBMCs. The origin of this receptor is a boy younger than 10 in good health and CMV-seronegative. The CDR3 is CASSQEGAFRDRGRDTQYF. Here the CDR3 DNA reads TGCGCCAGCAGCCAAGAAGGTGCTTTCCGGGACAGGGGCCGGGATACGCAGTATTTT.